This entry lists 30 T cell receptor beta chains sequenced from one sample in a study of shared clonotypes between healthy human individuals. Naive-designated CD8 cells lacked CD45RO, were positively enriched for CCR7, and omitted terminally differentiated effector memory CD45RA+ cells. Assay: immunoSEQ multiplex PCR; the TCRdb copy retains only in-frame clones and omits some. The repertoire holds roughly 2.1 million clones, more than 85% seen once, with approximately 1.7% in the top ten. The sample consisted of naive CD8+ T cells from PBMCs. Receptors originate from a man in his late teens or twenties in good health. Some clones in this sample may be carry-over from other donors' samples.

The V gene is TRBV28, the J gene TRBJ2-2, with 9 bases aligning to TRBD1. In germline, CDR1 is MDHEN, CDR2 SYDVKM. V lost 3 bases to trimming and J lost 6 bases; unmatched junction nucleotides: 11. The CDR3 has 17 residues. The CDR3 here is CASSFLFGTGGPGELFF. The CDR3 DNA follows: TGTGCCAGCAGTTTTCTCTTCGGAACAGGGGGCCCCGGGGAGCTGTTTTTT.

The rearrangement uses TRBV6-1 and TRBJ2-1; possible D gene TRBD2, 6 bases. The germline gives CDR1 MNHNS, CDR2 SASEGT. V was cut by 8 bases and J by 3 bases, with 14 bases left in between. This CDR3 is 14 amino acids long. The CDR3 sequence is CASLGGPLYNEQFF. Here the CDR3 DNA reads TGTGCCAGCCTTGGAGGGCCCCTCTACAATGAGCAGTTCTTC.

The table lists this clone with a count of one. The chain uses TRBV9 and TRBJ1-2; 9 bases are a match to TRBD1. Looked up from germline, CDR1 is SGDLS and CDR2 is YYNGEE. V gave up 6 bases and J gave up 6 bases; unmatched junction bases: 9. CDR3 size: 14 residues. CDR3 sequence: CASNSGTGFHGYTF. The CDR3 DNA sequence: TGTGCCAGCAACTCCGGGACAGGGTTTCATGGCTACACCTTC.

Here the CDR3 reads CASGQLTYEQYF. The CDR3 DNA follows: TGTGCCAGCGGACAGCTCACCTACGAGCAGTACTTC. The chain joins TRBV6-1 to TRBJ2-7; the D gene is possibly TRBD1 (6 bases). This CDR3 is 12 amino acids long. Between the trimmed V and J ends, which lost 8 bases and 2 bases, there was a span of 10 bases. Germline V CDR1 and CDR2: MNHNS, SASEGT.

The chain is built from TRBV5-6 and TRBJ2-7; D could derive from TRBD1 or TRBD2 (6 bases each). V lost 2 bases to trimming and J lost 4 bases, with 13 bases between them. This CDR3 contains 14 residues. CDR1 and CDR2 from the germline V gene are SGHDT and YYEEEE. In DNA form, the CDR3 reads TGTGCCAGCAGCTTCCGGGGGCCAGTTTACGAGCAGTACTTC. Translating it yields CASSFRGPVYEQYF.

Points on this clone: This sample includes further DNA sequences coding for the same CDR3. This sequence joins TRBV19 and TRBJ2-7; D may be TRBD2 (6 bases). Trimming stripped 4 bases from V and 2 bases from J, with 6 bases between. The CDR3 consists of 12 residues. Germline CDR1 reads LNHDA; CDR2 reads SQIVND (reference sequence). CDR3 sequence: CASSRGAYEQYF. In nucleotides, the CDR3 is TGTGCCAGTAGTAGGGGGGCCTACGAGCAGTACTTC.

To note about this clone: The junction shows a germline mismatch at one end, possibly a read error. The chain joins TRBV19 to TRBJ2-1; D perhaps matches TRBD2 (5 bases). The germline V gene encodes CDR1 LNHDA and CDR2 SQIVND (reference sequence). This CDR3 region has 14 residues. CDR3 amino acids: CASSIWLLENGQFF. The CDR3 nucleotides read TGTGCCAGTAGTATTTGGCTACTAGAGAATGGGCAGTTCTTC. Drawing the rest from reference TRBV19 and TRBJ2-1, the complete variable domain is DGGITQSPKYLFRKEGQNVTLSCEQNLNHDAMYWYRQDPGQGLRLIYYSQIVNDFQKGDIAEGYSVSREKKESFPLTVTSAQKNPTAFYLCASSIWLLENGQFFGPGTRLTVL.

This clone showed up just once. The chain combines TRBV29-1 with TRBJ1-2; D possibly corresponds to TRBD1 (5 bases). The CDR3 covers 12 residues. From germline, CDR1 is SQVTM and CDR2 ANQGSEA. With 8 bases removed from V and 6 bases from J, the gap between germline ends came to 16 bases. The CDR3 here is CSFPDGGHGYTF. The DNA for the CDR3 is TGCAGCTTCCCGGACGGGGGACATGGCTACACCTTC.

The genes are TRBV5-1 and TRBJ2-6; TRBD1 matches 7 bases. The CDR3 covers 14 residues. Looked up from germline, CDR1 is SGHRS and CDR2 is YFSETQ. The J segment lost 3 bases and the V segment lost 10 bases, leaving 7 bases of the junction unmatched. CDR3: CAVRGGGGANVLTF. In DNA form, the CDR3 reads TGCGCCGTTAGAGGGGGCGGTGGGGCCAACGTCCTGACTTTC.

This clone was detected once. The genes are TRBV28 and TRBJ2-7; D may be TRBD1 or TRBD2 (6 bases each). The CDR3 consists of 15 residues. Trimming stripped 5 bases from V and 9 bases from J, with 23 bases between. Germline V lookup: CDR1 MDHEN, CDR2 SYDVKM. In DNA form, the CDR3 reads TGTGCCAGCAGTCCCTCCCCCAGGAGGGGGAGTTGGCAGTACTTC. This codes for CASSPSPRRGSWQYF.

This chain uses TRBV27 with TRBJ2-1, with TRBD2 identical over 12 bases. V dropped 8 bases and J dropped 4; count of bases not matched to a gene: 9. CDR1 and CDR2 from the germline V gene are MNHEY and SMNVEV (reference sequence). CDR3 length equals 16 residues. The CDR3 reads CASGLAGGNRYNEQFF. CDR3 nucleotide sequence: TGTGCCAGCGGGCTAGCGGGAGGGAACCGTTACAATGAGCAGTTCTTC.

The CDR3 DNA reads TGTGCCAGCAGCGCGGACAGGGTAGTCACTGAAGCTTTCTTT. Translated: CASSADRVVTEAFF. This chain uses TRBV2 with TRBJ1-1, with 8 nucleotides matching TRBD1. This CDR3 has 14 amino acids. Germline CDR1 SNHLY, CDR2 FYNNEI. Trimming removed 6 bases from V and 4 bases from J; junction bases left unmatched: 7.

This sequence joins TRBV5-1 and TRBJ2-3, with D unresolved. V was shortened by 5 bases and J by 0 bases, with 10 bases between the two germline ends. CDR1 SGHRS and CDR2 YFSETQ come from the germline V gene. The CDR3 is 14 amino acids. The CDR3 nucleotides are TGCGCCAGCAGTTTACCCTACAGCACAGATACGCAGTATTTT. It yields the protein CASSLPYSTDTQYF. Together with reference TRBV5-1 and TRBJ2-3, the CDR3 gives the full variable domain: KAGVTQTPRYLIKTRGQQVTLSCSPISGHRSVSWYQQTPGQGLQFLFEYFSETQRNKGNFPGRFSGRQFSNSRSEMNVSTLELGDSALYLCASSLPYSTDTQYFGPGTRLTVL.

This chain links TRBV7-2 with TRBJ1-4; D not certain. Germline V gene sequence: CDR1 SGHTA, CDR2 FQGNSA. The V end was cut by 5 bases, the J end by 0 bases, with 13 bases between. The CDR3 sequence is 16 residues long. CDR3 region: CASSGRTGATNEKLFF. CDR3 coding DNA: TGTGCCAGCAGCGGGCGGACGGGAGCAACTAATGAAAAACTGTTTTTT.

The chain carries TRBV30 and TRBJ2-4, with TRBD1 as a possible D gene (5 bases). Germline-derived CDR1 and CDR2 are GTSNPN and SVGIG (reference sequence). V lost 6 bases, J lost 0 bases, and 9 bases lay in between. This CDR3 has 13 amino acids. The CDR3 loop reads CACSGLAKNIQYF. The CDR3 nucleotides read TGTGCCTGCTCAGGGTTAGCCAAAAACATTCAGTACTTC.

The count of this clone is one. This chain joins TRBV5-1 and TRBJ2-1, with TRBD1 matching 12 bases. CDR1 and CDR2 from the germline V gene are SGHRS and YFSETQ. Trimming cost V 2 bases and J 7 bases; bases outside gene matches: 4. The CDR3 runs to 15 residues. CDR3 nucleotide sequence: TGCGCCAGCAGCTTCTCGGGACAGGGGGCAAATGAGCAGTTCTTC. Translation: CASSFSGQGANEQFF.

A note on this clone: The sample holds other DNA sequences that translate to the same CDR3. The rearrangement joins TRBV19 to TRBJ2-7; tentative D call: TRBD1 (6 bases). Germline assignment: CDR1 LNHDA and CDR2 SQIVND (reference sequence). V dropped 8 bases and J dropped 0 bases, with 11 bases sitting between them. The CDR3 sequence is 13 residues long. The CDR3 nucleotides read TGTGCCAGTCGGCAGGGGAGCTCCTACGAGCAGTACTTC. This sequence encodes CASRQGSSYEQYF.

This chain connects TRBV27 to TRBJ2-1, with no clear D. This CDR3 is 16 amino acids long. CDR1 and CDR2 from the germline V gene are MNHEY and SMNVEV (reference sequence). V lost 4 bases, J lost 6 bases, and 19 bases lay in between. The CDR3 bases are TGTGCCAGCAGTTATACCACCCCCGGGTCTAGCAATGAGCAGTTCTTC. It specifies CASSYTTPGSSNEQFF.

The CDR3 bases are TGCGCCAGCAGCCAGAAGCTAGCGGCCTACGAGCAGTACTTC. Its protein product is CASSQKLAAYEQYF. This rearrangement joins TRBV4-1 to TRBJ2-7; 7 positions agree with TRBD2. The V and J ends lost 3 bases and 2 bases, in that order; junction bases with no gene match: 4. The CDR3 spans 14 residues. Germline CDR1 is MGHRA and CDR2 is YSYEKL.

The chain has TRBV7-6 and TRBJ2-3; the D gene is possibly TRBD1 (5 bases). The V and J ends lost 1 base and 2 bases respectively, with 10 bases between them. The CDR3 loop spans 15 amino acids. Germline V gene data show CDR1 as SGHVS and CDR2 as FNYEAQ. As DNA, the CDR3 is TGTGCCAGCAGCTTAGGGCAGGGCGTCACAGATACGCAGTATTTT. Its translation is CASSLGQGVTDTQYF.

The genes are TRBV19 and TRBJ2-2; no reliable D call. The CDR3 has 16 residues. Germline values: CDR1 LNHDA, CDR2 SQIVND (reference sequence). Trimming removed 0 bases at V and 5 bases at J, with 13 bases between. As DNA, the CDR3 is TGTGCCAGTAGTATAGAGCAACGGACGGGTACCGGGGAGCTGTTTTTT. Translating it yields CASSIEQRTGTGELFF.

This rearrangement joins TRBV10-3 to TRBJ2-1, with TRBD2 identical over 7 bases. V was clipped by 0 bases and J by 9 bases; unmatched bases: 23. The germline V gene encodes CDR1 ENHRY and CDR2 SYGVKD. The CDR3 contains 20 residues. The CDR3 loop is CAISESKVLAGAFYPGEQFF. The CDR3 DNA is TGTGCCATCAGTGAGTCGAAGGTCTTGGCGGGAGCCTTTTATCCCGGTGAGCAGTTCTTC.

DNA for the CDR3: TGTGCCAGCAGCTTATGGGCTCCTTATAGCAATCAGCCCCAGCATTTT. This codes for CASSLWAPYSNQPQHF. The chain uses TRBV7-2 and TRBJ1-5; no clear D gene. V lost 2 bases and J 0 bases, leaving 11 bases between the germline ends. Germline CDR1 is SGHTA and CDR2 is FQGNSA. This CDR3 is built from 16 residues. Full variable domain (outside the CDR3, taken from reference TRBV7-2 and TRBJ1-5): GAGVSQSPSNKVTEKGKDVELRCDPISGHTALYWYRQSLGQGLEFLIYFQGNSAPDKSGLPSDRFSAERTGGSVSTLTIQRTQQEDSAVYLCASSLWAPYSNQPQHFGDGTRLSIL.

In the case of this clone: This specimen includes other DNA sequences encoding the same CDR3. The chain recombines TRBV6-5 with TRBJ1-2; D uncertain. Between the trimmed V and J ends, which lost 0 bases and 0 bases, there was a span of 8 bases. From germline, CDR1 is MNHEY and CDR2 SVGAGI. This CDR3 has 15 residues. The CDR3 region is CASSYSRPANYGYTF. The CDR3 DNA is TGTGCCAGCAGTTACTCGAGGCCAGCTAACTATGGCTACACCTTC.

The gene calls are TRBV27 and TRBJ2-2; D remains ambiguous. Trimming left V 5 bases short and J 0 bases short, with 19 bases between. The CDR3 has 18 amino acids. Germline-derived CDR1 and CDR2 are MNHEY and SMNVEV (reference sequence). The CDR3 reads CASSPSQTSEANTGELFF. CDR3 bases: TGTGCCAGCAGTCCGTCACAGACTTCTGAAGCGAACACCGGGGAGCTGTTTTTT.

The rearrangement joins TRBV9 to TRBJ1-1, with a tentative D call TRBD1 (5 bases). Germline V CDR1 and CDR2: SGDLS, YYNGEE. V lost 0 bases to trimming and J lost 4 bases, with 13 bases between them. The CDR3 contains 15 residues. Here the CDR3 DNA reads TGTGCCAGCAGCGTAGTTGGGACCGGGGGCACTGAAGCTTTCTTT. Translation gives CASSVVGTGGTEAFF.

Regarding this clone: The same CDR3 arises from other DNA sequences in this sample as well. This chain uses TRBV7-3 with TRBJ2-3; weak D call: TRBD2 (5 bases). The CDR3 extends over 15 amino acids. Germline values: CDR1 SGHTA, CDR2 FQGTGA. The germline V and J ends were trimmed by 1 base and 3 bases, with 11 bases remaining between them. As DNA, the CDR3 is TGTGCCAGCAGCTTAAGGCGGGCTTCAACAGATACGCAGTATTTT. Amino acid sequence: CASSLRRASTDTQYF. The full variable domain, rest sourced from reference TRBV7-3 and TRBJ2-3, is GAGVSQTPSNKVTEKGKYVELRCDPISGHTALYWYRQSLGQGPEFLIYFQGTGAADDSGLPNDRFFAVRPEGSVSTLKIQRTERGDSAVYLCASSLRRASTDTQYFGPGTRLTVL.

The chain is built from TRBV6-1 and TRBJ2-7; D gene unclear. The CDR3 is made up of 11 amino acids. V lost 10 bases and J 1 base, leaving 8 bases between the germline ends. The germline V gene has CDR1 MNHNS and CDR2 SASEGT. The CDR3 sequence is CATIYSYEQYF. The CDR3 DNA follows: TGTGCCACCATTTATTCCTACGAGCAGTACTTC.

CDR3 sequence (DNA): TGTGCCAGCAGACAGGGGACATCCAGGGAAAAACTGTTTTTT. The encoded protein is CASRQGTSREKLFF. The rearrangement uses TRBV6-5 and TRBJ1-4; 7 bases align to TRBD1. CDR3 size: 14 residues. Germline-derived CDR1 and CDR2 are MNHEY and SVGAGI. The V gene end was trimmed by 6 bases and the J gene end by 8 bases; junction bases not matched to a gene: 9.

The rearrangement joins TRBV7-9 to TRBJ1-2; D gene ambiguous. This CDR3 region has 15 residues. V lost 5 bases and J 4 bases, leaving 17 bases between the germline ends. Germline V gene sequence: CDR1 SEHNR, CDR2 FQNEAQ (reference sequence). CDR3 nucleotides: TGTGCCAGCAGCCACCCCCAGGTTCGACTCTATGGCTACACCTTC. It codes for CASSHPQVRLYGYTF.